One sample yielded the 23 T cell receptor beta chains listed below, sequenced in a study of OX40 agonist ivuxolimab in advanced cancers. Repertoires were generated with immunoSEQ multiplex PCR, while TCRdb's copy carries only in-frame clones and drops some. The sample has just over 15,000 clones, roughly 60% seen once. The sequenced sample was CD4+ or CD8+ T cells sorted from blood, obtained in a trial of the OX40 agonist ivuxolimab. These receptors were collected from an adult with an advanced solid tumor such as melanoma, head and neck, liver or kidney cancer.

The chain uses TRBV7-3 and TRBJ2-1; 9 nucleotides align to TRBD1. CDR1 and CDR2 from the germline V gene are SGHTA and FQGTGA. V dropped 4 bases and J dropped 7; count of bases not matched to a gene: 2. The CDR3 runs 13 residues. This CDR3 reads CASSSTGGNEQFF. CDR3 coding DNA: TGTGCCAGCAGCTCGACAGGGGGTAATGAGCAGTTCTTC.

V gene TRBV7-9 combines with J gene TRBJ2-7; 7 bases agree with TRBD1. With 5 bases clipped from V and 7 bases from J, the junction kept 8 bases outside the gene matches. CDR1 is SEHNR and CDR2 is FQNEAQ in the germline V gene (reference sequence). The CDR3 has 13 amino acids. The CDR3 spells CASSLIGQVEQYF. In DNA, the CDR3 is TGTGCCAGCAGCCTAATAGGACAGGTGGAGCAGTACTTC.

This clone was seen a few times. The V gene is TRBV19, the J gene TRBJ2-1; D may match TRBD1 or TRBD2 (5 bases each). The CDR3 totals 16 residues. V was cut by 10 bases and J by 0 bases, with 19 bases left in between. Germline V gives CDR1 LNHDA, CDR2 SQIVND (reference sequence). This CDR3 is CATRASTRSSYNEQFF. The CDR3 DNA reads TGTGCCACCAGGGCTTCCACTAGGAGCTCCTACAATGAGCAGTTCTTC.

The chain uses TRBV6-5 and TRBJ2-3, with D tentatively TRBD2 (7 bases). V was shortened by 7 bases and J by 3 bases, with 14 bases between the two germline ends. In germline, CDR1 is MNHEY, CDR2 SVGAGI. The CDR3 runs to 14 residues. The CDR3 nucleotides read TGTGCCAGCACTCTAGGGGGGGAGACAGATACGCAGTATTTT. Its protein product is CASTLGGETDTQYF.

The chain has TRBV4-1 and TRBJ1-2; 7 nucleotides align to TRBD1. Germline V gene sequence: CDR1 MGHRA, CDR2 YSYEKL. The CDR3 has 13 residues. V was pared by 3 bases and J by 6 bases, with 4 bases of the junction left unmatched. The CDR3, as DNA: TGCGCCAGCAGCCAGACAGGGATGGATGGCTACACCTTC. Residues: CASSQTGMDGYTF.

This clone occurred a few times. The V gene is TRBV2, the J gene TRBJ1-5; TRBD1 might be the D (5 bases). This CDR3 has 19 amino acids. The germline CDR1 and CDR2 sequences are SNHLY and FYNNEI. V was trimmed by 3 bases and J by 0 bases, leaving 21 bases between them. The CDR3 nucleotides are TGTGCCAGCAGTGACCCAAGATACAGGTCCGCCGATAGCAATCAGCCCCAGCATTTT. Translated, it gives CASSDPRYRSADSNQPQHF.

The V and J genes are TRBV27 and TRBJ1-1; D is unclear. The CDR3 has 15 amino acids. Per the germline V gene, CDR1 is MNHEY and CDR2 is SMNVEV (reference sequence). The V end was cut by 3 bases, the J end by 0 bases, with 11 bases between. The CDR3 is CASSFQAGLNTEAFF. CDR3 bases: TGTGCCAGCAGTTTTCAGGCAGGCCTGAACACTGAAGCTTTCTTT.

This chain connects TRBV19 to TRBJ2-3; 9 bases agree with TRBD1. The CDR3 is made up of 16 amino acids. The germline gives CDR1 LNHDA, CDR2 SQIVND (reference sequence). The ends lost 5 bases at V and 4 bases at J; junction bases unmatched: 10. The CDR3 DNA is TGTGCCAGTAGTTCGCTCTGGACAGGGGCCCCAGATACGCAGTATTTT. This gives the protein CASSSLWTGAPDTQYF.

This clone was observed a few times. V is TRBV9 and J is TRBJ2-4; D is uncertain. Germline-derived CDR1 and CDR2 are SGDLS and YYNGEE. The CDR3 covers 15 residues. Trimming cost V 0 bases and J 4 bases, with 11 bases left between them. CDR3 DNA: TGTGCCAGCAGCGTAGAGGGCAGCCCGAAAAACATTCAGTACTTC. Translation gives CASSVEGSPKNIQYF.

The chain joins TRBV7-9 to TRBJ1-2, with D possibly being TRBD1 (5 bases). V was shortened by 8 bases and J by 0 bases, with 19 bases between the two germline ends. The germline CDR1 and CDR2 sequences are SEHNR and FQNEAQ (reference sequence). This CDR3 is 16 amino acids long. CDR3 protein: CASDRIGARSNYGYTF. The CDR3 DNA follows: TGTGCCAGCGATAGAATCGGGGCTAGATCTAACTATGGCTACACCTTC.

This chain joins TRBV6-5 and TRBJ2-7; D could derive from TRBD1 or TRBD2 (5 bases each). CDR1 MNHEY and CDR2 SVGAGI come from the germline V gene. Trimming cost V 5 bases and J 5 bases, with 13 bases left between them. The CDR3 totals 13 residues. CDR3 region: CASSDLGRDEQYF. Written as DNA, the CDR3 is TGTGCCAGCAGTGATTTGGGGCGGGACGAGCAGTACTTC.

The V call is TRBV27, the J call TRBJ2-5; perhaps TRBD1 as D (7 bases). The germline V gene has CDR1 MNHEY and CDR2 SMNVEV (reference sequence). The CDR3 sequence is 15 residues long. Trimming took off 3 bases at V and 4 bases at J, with 15 bases between the two ends. The CDR3 sequence is CASSLRQGGRETQYF. In nucleotides, the CDR3 is TGTGCCAGCAGTTTGCGACAGGGAGGTCGAGAGACCCAGTACTTC.

For this clone: The sample holds other DNA sequences that translate to the same CDR3. The gene calls are TRBV5-4 and TRBJ2-3; tentatively, D is TRBD2 (6 bases). CDR1 is SGHNT, CDR2 YYREEE, per germline (reference sequence). Trimming removed 0 bases from V and 2 bases from J, with 10 bases in between. This CDR3 region has 15 residues. Here the CDR3 reads CASSLGRDFTDTQYF. The CDR3 DNA is TGTGCCAGCAGCTTGGGTAGGGACTTCACAGATACGCAGTATTTT.

This clone was found a few times. The chain recombines TRBV2 with TRBJ2-3, with 15 bases identical to TRBD2. Trimming cost V 4 bases and J 4 bases; bases outside gene matches: 9. CDR1 SNHLY and CDR2 FYNNEI come from the germline V gene. The CDR3 has 18 residues. The CDR3 coding sequence is TGTGCCAGCAGTGTTACGGGACTAGCGGGGGGCCACGCAGATACGCAGTATTTT. Protein product: CASSVTGLAGGHADTQYF.

The chain couples TRBV7-6 to TRBJ2-5; 9 bases agree with TRBD2. J was trimmed by 4 bases and V by 0 bases; bases with no gene match: 9. CDR1 and CDR2 from the germline V gene are SGHVS and FNYEAQ. The CDR3 has 17 residues. CDR3 nucleotides: TGTGCCAGCAGCTTAGCGACGGGGACTAGCTGGCGAGAGACCCAGTACTTC. It codes for CASSLATGTSWRETQYF.

V is TRBV11-2 and J is TRBJ2-7; TRBD1 might be the D (6 bases). This CDR3 is built from 14 residues. The germline V gene encodes CDR1 SGHAT and CDR2 FQNNGV. Trimming left V 5 bases short and J 3 bases short, with 14 bases between. The CDR3 nucleotides are TGTGCCAGCAGCGCCCGGGACAAAGTCTACGAGCAGTACTTC. Translation gives CASSARDKVYEQYF.

The rearrangement joins TRBV27 to TRBJ2-7; 13 nucleotides agree with TRBD2. The V and J ends lost 5 bases and 9 bases, in that order; junction bases with no gene match: 7. Germline V gene lookup returns CDR1 MNHEY and CDR2 SMNVEV (reference sequence). This CDR3 contains 14 residues. CDR3 sequence (DNA): TGTGCCAGCAGTCCCCGGACTAGCGGGGGAACGCAGTACTTC. It encodes CASSPRTSGGTQYF.

The chain carries TRBV9 and TRBJ2-3, with 11 nucleotides matching TRBD2. Per germline, CDR1 SGDLS and CDR2 YYNGEE. CDR3 length: 17 residues. J lost 0 bases, V lost 6 bases, and 9 bases had no gene match. The CDR3 coding sequence is TGTGCCAGCACCCCGGGACTAGCGGCAACTAGCACAGATACGCAGTATTTT. Translation: CASTPGLAATSTDTQYF.

This clone was detected only a few times. This chain joins TRBV11-2 and TRBJ2-1; maybe TRBD2 (6 bases). The CDR3 length is 16 residues. With 5 bases removed from V and 0 bases from J, the gap between germline ends came to 14 bases. CDR1 and CDR2 from the germline V gene are SGHAT and FQNNGV. The CDR3 DNA reads as TGTGCCAGCAGCCCCGGTGGAGGGACCTCCTACAATGAGCAGTTCTTC. This encodes CASSPGGGTSYNEQFF.

This rearrangement joins TRBV30 to TRBJ2-1; TRBD2 matches 8 bases. The CDR3 loop spans 17 amino acids. The germline V gene has CDR1 GTSNPN and CDR2 SVGIG (reference sequence). V lost 5 bases to trimming and J lost 0 bases; unmatched junction nucleotides: 12. CDR3: CAWGGGGPDSSYNEQFF. The CDR3, as DNA: TGTGCCTGGGGAGGCGGGGGGCCAGACAGCTCCTACAATGAGCAGTTCTTC. The full variable domain, rest sourced from reference TRBV30 and TRBJ2-1, is SQTIHQWPATLVQPVGSPLSLECTVEGTSNPNLYWYRQAAGRGLQLLFYSVGIGQISSEVPQNLSASRPQDRQFILSSKKLLLSDSGFYLCAWGGGGPDSSYNEQFFGPGTRLTVL.

The table lists this clone with a count of one. The V gene is TRBV27, the J gene TRBJ2-1; 8 nucleotides agree with TRBD2. Germline CDR1 reads MNHEY; CDR2 reads SMNVEV (reference sequence). This CDR3 has 13 residues. V was pared by 7 bases and J by 3 bases, with 2 bases of the junction left unmatched. This CDR3 reads CASMRGDYNEQFF. DNA for the CDR3: TGTGCCAGCATGCGGGGGGACTACAATGAGCAGTTCTTC.

V is TRBV6-1 and J is TRBJ1-1, with 10 bases fitting TRBD1. With 3 bases clipped from V and 7 bases from J, the junction kept 5 bases outside the gene matches. The CDR3 has 14 residues. Germline V lookup: CDR1 MNHNS, CDR2 SASEGT. The CDR3 bases are TGTGCCAGCAGTGAGTTGGGACAGGGGAGTGAAGCTTTCTTT. Translation: CASSELGQGSEAFF.

This clone was counted between two and nine times. The chain combines TRBV14 with TRBJ2-1; D remains ambiguous. V lost 3 bases and J lost 4, with 4 bases in between. This CDR3 region has 12 residues. CDR1 SGHDN and CDR2 FVKESK come from the germline V gene. The DNA for the CDR3 is TGTGCCAGCAGCCACCCGTACAATGAGCAGTTCTTC. It encodes CASSHPYNEQFF.